These 16 T cell receptor beta chains originate from one sample sequenced in a study of blood T cell repertoires in COVID-19. TCRdb keeps only in-frame clones here, not all; method: immunoSEQ multiplex PCR. Of tens of thousands of clones detected, approximately 86% appear once; the ten largest clones hold 3.4%. The source material was peripheral blood. Receptors originate from a man aged 50-60 years with acute or convalescent COVID-19.

This clone was picked up a small number of times. The J gene is TRBJ2-7, the V gene TRBV7-2; the match to TRBD2 covers 8 bases. Germline trimming cut 5 bases from V and 7 bases from J; bases unmatched to any gene: 16. The germline gives CDR1 SGHTA, CDR2 FQGNSA. CDR3 length equals 16 residues. CDR3 loop: CASSPAWSGGGTEQYF. CDR3 DNA sequence: TGTGCCAGCAGCCCGGCTTGGAGCGGGGGAGGCACGGAGCAGTACTTC. Full variable domain (remainder filled in from reference TRBV7-2 and TRBJ2-7): GAGVSQSPSNKVTEKGKDVELRCDPISGHTALYWYRQSLGQGLEFLIYFQGNSAPDKSGLPSDRFSAERTGGSVSTLTIQRTQQEDSAVYLCASSPAWSGGGTEQYFGPGTRLTVT.

The gene calls are TRBV20-1 and TRBJ2-7; no clear D gene. Germline-derived CDR1 and CDR2 are DFQATT and SNEGSKA (reference sequence). V was shortened by 6 bases and J by 3 bases, with 9 bases between the two germline ends. The CDR3 length is 11 residues. The CDR3 nucleotides read TGCAGTGCAACAAGTAACTACGAGCAGTACTTC. Its protein product is CSATSNYEQYF.

The rearrangement links TRBV6-1 to TRBJ2-7; 9 nucleotides line up with TRBD1. V dropped 6 bases and J dropped 4; count of bases not matched to a gene: 10. Germline loops: CDR1 MNHNS, CDR2 SASEGT. The CDR3 runs to 15 residues. Here the CDR3 DNA reads TGTGCCAGCAGGTCCGGGACAGGGAAGGGATACGAGCAGTACTTC. Translation: CASRSGTGKGYEQYF.

V gene TRBV7-2 combines with J gene TRBJ1-1; D remains ambiguous. V gave up 0 bases and J gave up 4 bases, with 12 bases separating them. This CDR3 has 15 amino acids. CDR1 and CDR2 from the germline V gene are SGHTA and FQGNSA. CDR3 region: CASSLAAVFGTEAFF. The CDR3 nucleotides are TGTGCCAGCAGCTTAGCGGCGGTCTTTGGCACTGAAGCTTTCTTT.

This chain joins TRBV19 and TRBJ2-1, with 9 bases matching TRBD1. Germline lookup yields CDR1 LNHDA and CDR2 SQIVND (reference sequence). The junction had 5 bases not matched to a gene; V was cut back by 6 bases and J by 2 bases. CDR3 size: 15 residues. The CDR3 nucleotides read TGTGCCAGTAGCAAGGGACAGGGAACCTACAATGAGCAGTTCTTC. Amino acid sequence: CASSKGQGTYNEQFF.

The chain joins TRBV7-2 to TRBJ1-1; D possibly corresponds to TRBD1 (5 bases). The ends were cut back, 3 bases at V and 4 bases at J, with 12 bases in the middle. Looked up from germline, CDR1 is SGHTA and CDR2 is FQGNSA. CDR3 length: 14 residues. The CDR3 nucleotides read TGTGCCAGCAGCTTGGCAGGGCCCGGCACTGAAGCTTTCTTT. Translating gives CASSLAGPGTEAFF.

The chain uses TRBV9 and TRBJ1-1, with a possible D match to TRBD1 (5 bases). The germline V gene has CDR1 SGDLS and CDR2 YYNGEE. This CDR3 region has 15 residues. V lost 0 bases, J lost 1 base, and 10 bases lay in between. For the CDR3, the DNA is TGTGCCAGCAGCGTAGCCGGAGGGGCGAACACTGAAGCTTTCTTT. Amino acid sequence: CASSVAGGANTEAFF.

The chain has TRBV7-8 and TRBJ2-7; no clear D gene. CDR1 is SGHVS and CDR2 is FQNEAQ in the germline V gene. Trimming removed 5 bases from V and 1 base from J, with 12 bases in between. This CDR3 contains 14 residues. The CDR3, as DNA: TGTGCCAGCAGCCCGAGTTTTCCATCCTACGAGCAGTACTTC. It yields the protein CASSPSFPSYEQYF. Variable domain in full (rest from reference TRBV7-8 and TRBJ2-7): GAGVSQSPRYKVAKRGQDVALRCDPISGHVSLFWYQQALGQGPEFLTYFQNEAQLDKSGLPSDRFFAERPEGSVSTLKIQRTQQEDSAVYLCASSPSFPSYEQYFGPGTRLTVT.

The chain employs TRBV10-3 and TRBJ2-5; 10 bases fit TRBD2. This CDR3 has 15 residues. With 3 bases clipped from V and 5 bases from J, the junction kept 6 bases outside the gene matches. CDR1 is ENHRY, CDR2 SYGVKD, per germline. The CDR3 sequence is CAISEGSGRMETQYF. The CDR3 coding sequence is TGTGCCATCAGTGAAGGTAGCGGGAGGATGGAGACCCAGTACTTC.

The rearrangement joins TRBV14 to TRBJ1-2; D gene ambiguous. CDR1 SGHDN and CDR2 FVKESK come from the germline V gene. The CDR3 is made up of 15 amino acids. V lost 0 bases and J 1 base, leaving 9 bases between the germline ends. In DNA, the CDR3 is TGTGCCAGCAGCCAAGATGCGCGATATAACTATGGCTACACCTTC. This gives the protein CASSQDARYNYGYTF. Full variable domain (outside the CDR3, taken from reference TRBV14 and TRBJ1-2): EAGVTQFPSHSVIEKGQTVTLRCDPISGHDNLYWYRRVMGKEIKFLLHFVKESKQDESGMPNNRFLAERTGGTYSTLKVQPAELEDSGVYFCASSQDARYNYGYTFGSGTRLTVV.

The V gene is TRBV4-3, the J gene TRBJ1-1; D is unclear. V was clipped by 2 bases and J by 3 bases, with 10 bases between them. Germline V gene data show CDR1 as LGHNA and CDR2 as YSLEER. The length of the CDR3 is 14 residues. The CDR3 nucleotides read TGCGCCAGCAGCCAATCTACGGTTGACACTGAAGCTTTCTTT. This sequence encodes CASSQSTVDTEAFF.

The gene calls are TRBV10-3 and TRBJ2-3; 8 bases are shared with TRBD2. Unmatched junction bases numbered 6, after V lost 2 bases and J lost 5 bases. Germline values: CDR1 ENHRY, CDR2 SYGVKD. This CDR3 has 15 amino acids. The CDR3 DNA reads TGTGCCATCAGTGAGCTAGGCGGGAGGAGAGATACGCAGTATTTT. As protein: CAISELGGRRDTQYF.

V usage is TRBV6-5 and J usage is TRBJ2-7; 11 nucleotides align to TRBD1. From germline, CDR1 is MNHEY and CDR2 SVGAGI. V trimming: 6 bases; J trimming: 7 bases; junction bases outside the gene matches: 8. The CDR3 has 14 amino acids. As DNA, the CDR3 is TGTGCCAGCAGGCCCGGACAGGGGGCGCGAGAGCAGTACTTC. Its protein is CASRPGQGAREQYF.

The chain is built from TRBV4-3 and TRBJ1-2; no clear D. The germline V gene has CDR1 LGHNA and CDR2 YSLEER. The CDR3 consists of 16 residues. V lost 0 bases and J lost 4, with 15 bases in between. CDR3 region: CASSQDLASPGYGYTF. CDR3 DNA: TGCGCCAGCAGCCAAGATCTTGCTAGTCCGGGCTATGGCTACACCTTC.

The chain combines TRBV10-1 with TRBJ2-7; 9 nucleotides match TRBD1. Germline trimming cut 6 bases from V and 2 bases from J; bases unmatched to any gene: 5. CDR3 size: 14 residues. Germline CDR1 is WNHNN and CDR2 is SYGVQD (reference sequence). The DNA of the CDR3 is TGCGCCAGCAGGAGGGACAGGGACGCCTACGAGCAGTACTTC. Its translation is CASRRDRDAYEQYF.

The chain links TRBV4-1 to TRBJ2-3; D remains unclear. CDR3 length: 13 residues. Trimming pared 2 bases from V and 5 bases from J, leaving 8 bases between. Germline CDR1 reads MGHRA; CDR2 reads YSYEKL. CDR3 amino acids: CASSQRVGDTQYF. CDR3 sequence (DNA): TGCGCCAGCAGCCAACGGGTTGGAGATACGCAGTATTTT.